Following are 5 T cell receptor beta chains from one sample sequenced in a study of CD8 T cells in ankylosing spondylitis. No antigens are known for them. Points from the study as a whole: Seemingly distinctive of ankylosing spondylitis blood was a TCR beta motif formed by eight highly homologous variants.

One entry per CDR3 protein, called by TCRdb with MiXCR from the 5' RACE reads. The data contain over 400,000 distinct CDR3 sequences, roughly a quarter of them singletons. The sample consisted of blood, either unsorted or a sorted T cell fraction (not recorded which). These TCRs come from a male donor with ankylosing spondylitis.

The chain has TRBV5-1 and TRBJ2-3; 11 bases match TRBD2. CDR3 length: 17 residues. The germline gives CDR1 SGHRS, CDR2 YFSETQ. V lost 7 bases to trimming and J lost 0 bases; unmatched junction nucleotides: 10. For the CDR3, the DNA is TGCGCCAGCTCCCCGACCCTAGCGGGAGGCAGCACAGATACGCAGTATTTT. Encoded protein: CASSPTLAGGSTDTQYF.

The CDR3 protein is CASSLGLGTDYGYTF. The CDR3, as DNA: TGTGCCAGCTCTTTAGGACTGGGTACCGACTATGGCTACACCTTC. The chain joins TRBV18 to TRBJ1-2, with D hard to call. Germline CDR1 KGHSH, CDR2 LQKENI. The length of the CDR3 is 15 residues. V dropped 6 bases and J dropped 3 bases, with 17 bases sitting between them. Looking up the rest from reference TRBV18 and TRBJ1-2 gives the full variable domain: NAGVMQNPRHLVRRRGQEARLRCSPMKGHSHVYWYRQLPEEGLKFMVYLQKENIIDESGMPKERFSAEFPKEGPSILRIQQVVRGDSAAYFCASSLGLGTDYGYTFGSGTRLTVV.

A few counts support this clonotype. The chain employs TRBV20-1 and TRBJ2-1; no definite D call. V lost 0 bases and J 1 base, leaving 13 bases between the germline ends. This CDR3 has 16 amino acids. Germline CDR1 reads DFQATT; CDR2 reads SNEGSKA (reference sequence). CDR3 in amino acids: CSARDSLRRSYNEQFF. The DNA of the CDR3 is TGCAGTGCTAGAGATTCCCTTCGACGGTCCTACAATGAGCAGTTCTTC.

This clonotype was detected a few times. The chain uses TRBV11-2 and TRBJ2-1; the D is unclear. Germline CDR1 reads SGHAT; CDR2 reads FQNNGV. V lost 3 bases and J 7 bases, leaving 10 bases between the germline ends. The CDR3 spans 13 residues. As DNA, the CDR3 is TGTGCCAGCAGCTTGGTTTCTAGGAATGAGCAGTTCTTC. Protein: CASSLVSRNEQFF.

CDR3 nucleotide sequence: TGTGCCAGGGGCCCCGGGCCGGGGGGGAACTCTGGAAACACCATATATTTT. Protein sequence: CARGPGPGGNSGNTIYF. The chain has TRBV4-2 and TRBJ1-3; the D gene is possibly TRBD1 (5 bases). Germline lookup yields CDR1 LGHNA and CDR2 YNFKEQ. The CDR3 totals 17 residues. Trimming took 9 bases from V and 0 from J, leaving 21 bases between them.